This T cell receptor (beta chain) was recorded in a study of shared clonotypes between healthy human individuals. Whole-study context: Researchers assigned three CD4 naive, three CD4 memory, two CD8 naive and one CD8 memory plate to each donor.

Trimming took 0 bases from V and 3 from J, leaving 4 bases between them. This CDR3 comprises 12 residues. CDR1 SGHKS and CDR2 YYEKEE come from the germline V gene (reference sequence). Details on this clone: Its antigen is currently unknown. Other nucleotide sequences from this sample produce the same CDR3.

The genomic DNA of each subset was split evenly across several immunoSEQ plates. Tens of thousands of T cell genomes (approximately 180 ng DNA) went into each sorted-subset replicate. Repertoires were generated with immunoSEQ multiplex PCR, while TCRdb's copy carries only in-frame clones and drops some. The sample lists millions of clones; more than 85% were seen once. Study-level points and caveats: Clonotypes that were shared across a few donors made up approximately 5% of naive CD4 clonotypes.

CD8 cells regarded as naive lacked CD45RO, were positively chosen for CCR7, and omitted terminally differentiated effector memory CD45RA+ cells. The receptor was derived from a man younger than 35 in good health. Some clones in this sample may be carry-over from other donors' samples. This rearrangement joins TRBV5-5 to TRBJ2-7; D is uncertain. Input material: naive CD8+ T cells from PBMCs. The CDR3 here is CASSLGGYEQYF. The CDR3 DNA follows: TGTGCCAGCAGCTTGGGGGGCTACGAGCAGTACTTC.